This T cell receptor (beta chain) is from a study of response to subunit inactivated influenza vaccine (dated 2018 in TCRdb). About the full investigation: The study used deep quantitative T cell receptor repertoire profiling to track responses to a trivalent subunit inactivated influenza vaccine.

This clonotype was seen more than once but under ten times. No antigen is known for it. Qualities for individual bases were not recorded, and no much larger clone is one base off. What the research found in general, with its limitations: It was suggested by the authors that each seasonal influenza vaccination may recruit only a limited number of new T cells.

Libraries were prepared through RT-PCR. The data were produced on an Illumina HiSeq 2500. The public reads were quality trimmed at Q25 with fastp and then assembled into clones with MiXCR by TCRdb, keeping productive beta chains. Each CDR3 protein appears once, grouped with its most common genes and DNA. The sample table holds hundreds of thousands of distinct CDR3 sequences, of which approximately 12% were seen once. Roughly 10% of the sample belongs to the ten largest clones. Trimming costs V 2 bases and J 7 bases, and their ends lie 15 bases apart. The germline V gene gives CDR1 as SGHTA and CDR2 as FQGNSA. The CDR3, from cysteine to phenylalanine, totals 15 residues. Only the CDR3 portion is preserved as DNA: 45 bases, with reading frame beginning at the first base.

The rearranged segments are TRBV7-2 and TRBJ2-1; the D call could be TRBD1 or TRBD2, with each sharing 5 bases. This specimen was PBMCs from blood, taken on the day of vaccination. This clonotype was sampled from a man in his fifties or sixties who received an inactivated influenza vaccine. Donor details come from another sample of the same person, matched by shared clones. DNA sequence: TGTGCCAGCAGCTTACAGGGACGCCAGCTTAATGAGCAGTTCTTC. It is translated as CASSLQGRQLNEQFF.